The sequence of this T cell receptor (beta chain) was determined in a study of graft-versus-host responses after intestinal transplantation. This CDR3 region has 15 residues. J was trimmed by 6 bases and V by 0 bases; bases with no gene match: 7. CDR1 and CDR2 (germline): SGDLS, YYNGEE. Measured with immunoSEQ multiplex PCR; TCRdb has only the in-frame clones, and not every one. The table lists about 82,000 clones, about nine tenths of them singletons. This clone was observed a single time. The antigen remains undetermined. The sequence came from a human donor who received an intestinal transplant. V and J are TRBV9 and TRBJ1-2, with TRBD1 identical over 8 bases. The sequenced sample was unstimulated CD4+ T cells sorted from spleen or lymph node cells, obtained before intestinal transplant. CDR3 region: CASSVGAGTGHGYTF. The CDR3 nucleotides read TGTGCCAGCAGCGTAGGAGCCGGGACAGGCCATGGCTACACCTTC.